What follows are 27 T cell receptor beta chains derived from one specimen sequenced in a study of cytomegalovirus exposure and HLA in healthy donors. It was with 60 Vbeta and 13 Jbeta primers that the PCR ran. The assay was immunoSEQ multiplex PCR, and TCRdb's table has in-frame clones only and misses some. The sample carries about 140,000 clones, less than 85% recorded once. Sequencing used PBMCs. These receptors originate from a woman aged 50 to 60 in good health and CMV-seropositive.

This chain uses TRBV18 with TRBJ2-7, with D perhaps matching TRBD1 (7 bases). This CDR3 has 14 amino acids. The germline V gene has CDR1 KGHSH and CDR2 LQKENI. Trimming left V 6 bases short and J 9 bases short, with 21 bases between. The CDR3 nucleotides are TGTGCCAGCTCCCCTGGAGGGGGCTTAATAGTGCAGTACTTC. The encoded protein is CASSPGGGLIVQYF.

This rearrangement joins TRBV2 to TRBJ1-5, with 9 bases fitting TRBD1. From germline, CDR1 is SNHLY and CDR2 FYNNEI. The CDR3 spans 19 residues. After removal of 5 bases from V and 4 bases from J, the junction contained 18 bases not matched to a gene. The CDR3 protein is CASSKGNRGRWRGNQPQHF. The DNA of the CDR3 is TGTGCCAGCAGTAAGGGTAACAGGGGGCGTTGGAGGGGGAATCAGCCCCAGCATTTT.

This clone occurred once. This chain uses TRBV6-5 with TRBJ2-1; no reliable D call. The CDR3 spans 14 residues. Trimming removed 7 bases from V and 9 bases from J, with 19 bases in between. Germline assignment: CDR1 MNHEY and CDR2 SVGAGI. CDR3: CASNRPGTHGEQFF. CDR3 DNA sequence: TGTGCCAGCAATCGTCCGGGTACCCACGGTGAGCAGTTCTTC.

This clone occurred a few times. The V call is TRBV19, the J call TRBJ1-1; weak D call: TRBD1 (6 bases). This CDR3 contains 14 residues. The germline V and J ends were trimmed by 3 bases and 1 base, with 9 bases remaining between them. Germline CDR1 reads LNHDA; CDR2 reads SQIVND (reference sequence). CDR3 sequence reads: CASSMGAGNTEAFF. The CDR3, as DNA: TGTGCCAGTAGTATGGGGGCAGGGAACACTGAAGCTTTCTTT. The entire variable domain, with the rest obtained from reference TRBV19 and TRBJ1-1, is as follows: DGGITQSPKYLFRKEGQNVTLSCEQNLNHDAMYWYRQDPGQGLRLIYYSQIVNDFQKGDIAEGYSVSREKKESFPLTVTSAQKNPTAFYLCASSMGAGNTEAFFGQGTRLTVV.

This clone appeared once. The chain joins TRBV5-1 to TRBJ2-7, with no clear D. CDR1 is SGHRS, CDR2 YFSETQ, per germline. Trimming cost V 4 bases and J 5 bases, with 7 bases left between them. CDR3 length: 11 residues. The CDR3 bases are TGCGCCAGCAGCACAACTAACGAGCAGTACTTC. It specifies CASSTTNEQYF.

The V call is TRBV7-3, the J call TRBJ2-1; D is possibly TRBD1 (6 bases). V was shortened by 2 bases and J by 6 bases, with 14 bases between the two germline ends. The CDR3 extends over 15 amino acids. The germline V gene encodes CDR1 SGHTA and CDR2 FQGTGA. The CDR3 loop reads CASSLGQSGSNEQFF. The CDR3 nucleotides read TGTGCCAGCAGCTTAGGACAGTCGGGAAGCAATGAGCAGTTCTTC.

The gene calls are TRBV7-3 and TRBJ2-7; the D gene is possibly TRBD2 (6 bases). The V gene lost 0 bases and the J gene lost 6 bases, with 9 bases spanning the gap. Germline CDR1 reads SGHTA; CDR2 reads FQGTGA. The CDR3 has 13 amino acids. Here the CDR3 DNA reads TGTGCCAGCAGCTTAACGGCCGGGGGCGAGCAGTACTTC. Its translation is CASSLTAGGEQYF. Combining the CDR3 with reference TRBV7-3 and TRBJ2-7 gives the whole variable domain GAGVSQTPSNKVTEKGKYVELRCDPISGHTALYWYRQSLGQGPEFLIYFQGTGAADDSGLPNDRFFAVRPEGSVSTLKIQRTERGDSAVYLCASSLTAGGEQYFGPGTRLTVT.

The V and J genes are TRBV5-4 and TRBJ2-7; D may be TRBD2 (7 bases). This CDR3 has 14 amino acids. Per the germline V gene, CDR1 is SGHNT and CDR2 is YYREEE (reference sequence). Trimming took off 2 bases at V and 2 bases at J, with 11 bases between the two ends. CDR3 sequence (DNA): TGTGCCAGCAGCTTCGGGGGGCCCGCCTACGAGCAGTACTTC. Its protein product is CASSFGGPAYEQYF.

The rearrangement links TRBV5-1 to TRBJ1-3; TRBD1 matches 7 bases. The J segment lost 3 bases and the V segment lost 5 bases, leaving 8 bases of the junction unmatched. The CDR3 consists of 15 residues. Germline CDR1 is SGHRS and CDR2 is YFSETQ. CDR3 sequence reads: CASSPGGSDGNTIYF. The CDR3 nucleotides read TGCGCCAGCAGTCCAGGGGGGTCTGATGGAAACACCATATATTTT.

The rearrangement joins TRBV4-1 to TRBJ1-2; 8 nucleotides align to TRBD1. The trim removed 1 base at V and 8 bases at J, leaving 15 bases unmatched. This CDR3 contains 17 residues. Germline V CDR1 and CDR2: MGHRA, YSYEKL. The CDR3 DNA reads TGCGCCAGCAGCCAAGGACCGGGACAGGCCGGACGAGGCGGCTACACCTTC. This sequence encodes CASSQGPGQAGRGGYTF.

This chain joins TRBV28 and TRBJ1-5; D is ambiguous. This CDR3 is 16 amino acids long. V dropped 5 bases and J dropped 8 bases, with 22 bases sitting between them. CDR1 is MDHEN and CDR2 is SYDVKM in the germline V gene. This CDR3 is CASSLKRPLPREPQHF. The CDR3 nucleotides are TGTGCCAGCAGTCTTAAGCGCCCGCTCCCCCGGGAGCCCCAGCATTTT. The whole variable domain, remainder taken from reference TRBV28 and TRBJ1-5, is DVKVTQSSRYLVKRTGEKVFLECVQDMDHENMFWYRQDPGLGLRLIYFSYDVKMKEKGDIPEGYSVSREKKERFSLILESASTNQTSMYLCASSLKRPLPREPQHFGDGTRLSIL.

The chain employs TRBV6-5 and TRBJ1-1, with D unresolved. This CDR3 spans 15 amino acids. The germline CDR1 and CDR2 sequences are MNHEY and SVGAGI. The germline V and J ends were trimmed by 6 bases and 2 bases, with 16 bases remaining between them. Written as DNA, the CDR3 is TGTGCCAGCAGCCGCCCGGTAAGCGCCAACACTGAAGCTTTCTTT. Encoded protein: CASSRPVSANTEAFF.

In DNA form, the CDR3 reads TGTGCCAGCTCACCAGTGAGCCGATTTCAGTTCTTC. Its translation is CASSPVSRFQFF. This chain links TRBV18 with TRBJ2-1; the D is unclear. The V end lost 2 bases, the J end lost 13 bases, and 12 bases lay between the germline ends. This CDR3 is built from 12 residues. Germline CDR1 and CDR2: KGHSH and LQKENI.

This clone was seen just once. The chain employs TRBV19 and TRBJ2-7; D might be TRBD2 (6 bases). This CDR3 comprises 14 residues. V shed 7 bases and J shed 3 bases, with 16 bases lying between them. The germline CDR1 and CDR2 sequences are LNHDA and SQIVND (reference sequence). CDR3 coding DNA: TGTGCCAGTACCAATGCGGGGCAGAGCTACGAGCAGTACTTC. As protein: CASTNAGQSYEQYF.

This chain joins TRBV27 and TRBJ2-7; D is unclear. Germline V gives CDR1 MNHEY, CDR2 SMNVEV (reference sequence). V lost 3 bases and J 4 bases, leaving 10 bases between the germline ends. CDR3 length: 13 residues. This CDR3 is CASSFRSRYEQYF. CDR3 nucleotides: TGTGCCAGCAGTTTCAGATCTAGGTACGAGCAGTACTTC.

This chain uses TRBV7-2 with TRBJ2-5, with 8 positions matching TRBD1. Germline V lookup: CDR1 SGHTA, CDR2 FQGNSA. The CDR3 length is 15 residues. Unmatched junction bases numbered 5, after V lost 1 base and J lost 4 bases. Here the CDR3 reads CASSLEYRGIETQYF. CDR3 DNA: TGTGCCAGCAGCTTAGAGTACAGGGGGATAGAGACCCAGTACTTC. The full variable domain, with the rest looked up from reference TRBV7-2 and TRBJ2-5, is GAGVSQSPSNKVTEKGKDVELRCDPISGHTALYWYRQSLGQGLEFLIYFQGNSAPDKSGLPSDRFSAERTGGSVSTLTIQRTQQEDSAVYLCASSLEYRGIETQYFGPGTRLLVL.

This chain joins TRBV5-1 and TRBJ2-3; 12 bases agree with TRBD2. The germline V gene has CDR1 SGHRS and CDR2 YFSETQ. After removal of 2 bases from V and 0 bases from J, the junction contained 4 bases not matched to a gene. The CDR3 loop spans 17 amino acids. Written as DNA, the CDR3 is TGCGCCAGCAGCTTCCTAGCGGGGGGGGCTAGCACAGATACGCAGTATTTT. This encodes CASSFLAGGASTDTQYF.

Regarding this clone: At one end, the junction sequence differs from germline, possibly due to a read error. The V gene is TRBV6-5, the J gene TRBJ2-3; D ambiguous. The CDR3 has 13 residues. Germline CDR1 MNHEY, CDR2 SVGAGI. CDR3 amino acids: CASSYSGTYTQYF. In nucleotides, the CDR3 is TGTGCCAGCAGTTACTCTGGCACATATACGCAGTATTTT.

The gene calls are TRBV19 and TRBJ1-1; no definite D call. The germline CDR1 and CDR2 sequences are LNHDA and SQIVND (reference sequence). Trimming stripped 6 bases from V and 7 bases from J, with 18 bases between. The CDR3 is made up of 14 amino acids. CDR3 amino acids: CASREGLLFVEAFF. The CDR3 nucleotides read TGTGCCAGTAGGGAGGGTCTTCTCTTTGTTGAAGCTTTCTTT.

This clone appeared a single time. The chain has TRBV4-2 and TRBJ2-5; maybe TRBD2 (5 bases). Trimming pared 1 base from V and 0 bases from J, leaving 9 bases between. This CDR3 spans 15 amino acids. The germline V gene has CDR1 LGHNA and CDR2 YNFKEQ. The CDR3 is CASSQGGRYQETQYF. The CDR3 nucleotides are TGTGCCAGCAGCCAAGGCGGGCGGTACCAAGAGACCCAGTACTTC.

This chain connects TRBV11-2 to TRBJ2-4; D unresolved. Germline CDR1 SGHAT, CDR2 FQNNGV. The CDR3 is 14 residues long. V was pared by 5 bases and J by 0 bases, with 8 bases between. The chain's CDR3 is CASSPTLAKNIQYF. In nucleotides, the CDR3 is TGTGCCAGCAGCCCTACCCTAGCCAAAAACATTCAGTACTTC.

This chain uses TRBV4-2 with TRBJ2-7, with TRBD2 matching 13 bases. From germline, CDR1 is LGHNA and CDR2 YNFKEQ. This CDR3 spans 16 amino acids. V lost 4 bases and J lost 5; bases outside the gene matches: 8. CDR3 loop: CASSPFPTSGGDEQYF. Written as DNA, the CDR3 is TGTGCCAGCAGCCCCTTCCCAACTAGCGGGGGGGACGAGCAGTACTTC.

The V call is TRBV5-1, the J call TRBJ2-3; 8 bases agree with TRBD1. The trim removed 0 bases at V and 2 bases at J, leaving 5 bases unmatched. The CDR3 totals 16 residues. In germline, CDR1 is SGHRS, CDR2 YFSETQ. As DNA, the CDR3 is TGCGCCAGCAGCTTGGGGCAGGGGGCCGACACAGATACGCAGTATTTT. Protein: CASSLGQGADTDTQYF.

CDR3 in amino acids: CASSDRGTGGETQYF. The CDR3, as DNA: TGTGCCAGCAGTGATCGGGGGACAGGTGGTGAGACCCAGTACTTC. The chain uses TRBV2 and TRBJ2-5; TRBD1 matches at 8 bases. Per the germline V gene, CDR1 is SNHLY and CDR2 is FYNNEI. The length of the CDR3 is 15 residues. The V and J ends lost 3 bases and 5 bases, in that order; junction bases with no gene match: 8.

This chain joins TRBV11-2 and TRBJ2-4, with D possibly being TRBD2 (6 bases). CDR3 length: 15 residues. Germline V lookup: CDR1 SGHAT, CDR2 FQNNGV. V lost 0 bases, J lost 6 bases, and 12 bases lay in between. CDR3 coding DNA: TGTGCCAGCAGCTTAGATTATGGGGGAGGAAACATTCAGTACTTC. Translated: CASSLDYGGGNIQYF. Full variable domain (rest looked up from reference TRBV11-2 and TRBJ2-4): EAGVAQSPRYKIIEKRQSVAFWCNPISGHATLYWYQQILGQGPKLLIQFQNNGVVDDSQLPKDRFSAERLKGVDSTLKIQPAKLEDSAVYLCASSLDYGGGNIQYFGAGTRLSVL.

This clone was detected once. The CDR3 nucleotides read TGCAGCGGGGCGGGACAGGGTAACACCGGGGAGCTGTTTTTT. Translating it yields CSGAGQGNTGELFF. V and J are TRBV29-1 and TRBJ2-2; TRBD1 matches at 9 bases. Germline-derived CDR1 and CDR2 are SQVTM and ANQGSEA. The CDR3 totals 14 residues. With 7 bases clipped from V and 2 bases from J, the junction kept 5 bases outside the gene matches.

V gene TRBV18 combines with J gene TRBJ2-7; 8 positions match TRBD2. V shed 3 bases and J 5 bases; nucleotides not matched to a gene: 6. The CDR3 totals 14 residues. Germline V gene lookup returns CDR1 KGHSH and CDR2 LQKENI. As DNA, the CDR3 is TGTGCCAGCTCACCGGTTCTAGCGGGCGACGAGCAGTACTTC. It yields the protein CASSPVLAGDEQYF.